These T cell receptor beta chains were read from a single sample in a study of human T cells and chemical hapten exposure. One entry per CDR3 protein results from TCRdb running MiXCR on the RACE reads. Found here are approximately 100,000 distinct CDR3 sequences, 9% to 15% of them singletons; the top ten hold more than 1.5%. The material sequenced was whole blood, taken in connection with sensitization to the hapten diphenylcyclopropenone (DPC). The receptors stem from a woman in her 50s with alopecia areata. Some clones in this sample may be carry-over from other donors' samples. Each CDR3 is given with its conserved first and last residue. D genes are given only for firm matches. Clone size is given for some rows only: seen once, a few or many times, or a class if the clone is expanded.

d_gene: TRBD2; v_gene: TRBV28; j_gene: TRBJ2-3; abundance: .; CDR3nt: TGTGCCAGCAGTTTAGCGGGAGTTACAGATACGCAGTATTTT; CDR3aa: CASSLAGVTDTQYF
d_gene: .; v_gene: TRBV3-1; j_gene: TRBJ2-7; abundance: .; CDR3nt: TGTGCCAGCAGCCAAGGGACAGTAAGATACGAGCAGTACTTC; CDR3aa: CASSQGTVRYEQYF
d_gene: .; v_gene: TRBV28; j_gene: TRBJ2-3; abundance: .; CDR3nt: TGTGCCAGCATTCGGGTCGGTTTCACAGATACGCAGTATTTT; CDR3aa: CASIRVGFTDTQYF
d_gene: .; v_gene: TRBV6-5; j_gene: TRBJ1-3; abundance: few; CDR3nt: TGTGCCAGCCACCTTAGCCCTGGAAACACCATATATTTT; CDR3aa: CASHLSPGNTIYF
d_gene: TRBD1; v_gene: TRBV2; j_gene: TRBJ2-3; abundance: .; CDR3nt: TGTGCCAGCAGACTCGACAGGGAGTATTTT; CDR3aa: CASRLDREYF
d_gene: .; v_gene: TRBV2; j_gene: TRBJ2-5; abundance: .; CDR3nt: TGTGCCAGCAGGCAAAAGACCCAGTACTTC; CDR3aa: CASRQKTQYF
d_gene: TRBD1; v_gene: TRBV2; j_gene: TRBJ2-7; abundance: few; CDR3nt: TGTGCCAGCAGAGGGGACAGGGGGGCTTTTAGCGAGCAGTACTTC; CDR3aa: CASRGDRGAFSEQYF
d_gene: TRBD1; v_gene: TRBV2; j_gene: TRBJ2-7; abundance: few; CDR3nt: TGTGCCATCGGACAGGGTTTAGGGATCACCTACGAGCAGTACTTC; CDR3aa: CAIGQGLGITYEQYF
d_gene: .; v_gene: TRBV28; j_gene: TRBJ1-5; abundance: many; CDR3nt: TGTGCCAGCAGTTTAAGAATTAAAGGAGTCCAGCCCCAGCATTTT; CDR3aa: CASSLRIKGVQPQHF
d_gene: .; v_gene: TRBV6-2/TRBV6-3; j_gene: TRBJ1-1; abundance: many; CDR3nt: TGTGCCAGCAGTCCTACCCCGGCCGCCTGGGGCGTAATGAACACTGAAGCTTTCTTT; CDR3aa: CASSPTPAAWGVMNTEAFF
d_gene: TRBD2; v_gene: TRBV28; j_gene: TRBJ2-3; abundance: few; CDR3nt: TGTGCCAGCAGTCCCCGCGGGGGGAGGAAAGATACGCAGTATTTT; CDR3aa: CASSPRGGRKDTQYF
d_gene: .; v_gene: TRBV5-5; j_gene: TRBJ1-2; abundance: many; CDR3nt: TGTGCCAGCAGCTTGGAGGATTTCCCTAACTATGGCTACACCTTC; CDR3aa: CASSLEDFPNYGYTF
d_gene: TRBD2; v_gene: TRBV29-1; j_gene: TRBJ2-1; abundance: many; CDR3nt: TGCAGCGTTGCCCCGACTAGCGGGAGATACAATGAGCAGTTCTTC; CDR3aa: CSVAPTSGRYNEQFF
d_gene: .; v_gene: TRBV2; j_gene: TRBJ2-2; abundance: .; CDR3nt: TGTGCCAGCAGTGAAGTCCGCGTAAACACCGGGGAGCTGTTTTTT; CDR3aa: CASSEVRVNTGELFF
d_gene: TRBD2; v_gene: TRBV12-3/TRBV12-4; j_gene: TRBJ2-5; abundance: few; CDR3nt: TGTGCCAGCAGCGATAATTCCCTAGCGGGAGTTTCCCAGTACTTC; CDR3aa: CASSDNSLAGVSQYF
d_gene: .; v_gene: TRBV20-1; j_gene: TRBJ2-5; abundance: .; CDR3nt: TGCAGTGCTAGATTTGGGCTAGCTCAAGAGACCCAGTACTTC; CDR3aa: CSARFGLAQETQYF
d_gene: .; v_gene: TRBV12-3/TRBV12-4; j_gene: TRBJ1-2; abundance: few; CDR3nt: TGTGCCAGCAGCCGAATGGGGGACTATGGCTACACCTTC; CDR3aa: CASSRMGDYGYTF
d_gene: .; v_gene: TRBV21-1; j_gene: TRBJ1-6; abundance: .; CDR3nt: TGTGCCGACAGCGCTGGAGGACAGGGTTATTCACCCCTCCACTTT; CDR3aa: CADSAGGQGYSPLHF
d_gene: TRBD1; v_gene: TRBV7-2; j_gene: TRBJ1-5; abundance: many; CDR3nt: TGTGCCAGCAGCTTAGGACAGGGAGGGACGGGCAATCAGCCCCAGCATTTT; CDR3aa: CASSLGQGGTGNQPQHF
d_gene: .; v_gene: TRBV18; j_gene: TRBJ2-3; abundance: .; CDR3nt: TGTGCCAGCTCACCACGGTTCCAGTCTAGCACAGATACGCAGTATTTT; CDR3aa: CASSPRFQSSTDTQYF
d_gene: TRBD2; v_gene: TRBV3-1; j_gene: TRBJ2-1; abundance: .; CDR3nt: TGTGCCAGCAGCCAAGCGGGGGGGGAATACAATGAGCAGTTCTTC; CDR3aa: CASSQAGGEYNEQFF
d_gene: .; v_gene: TRBV11-2; j_gene: TRBJ1-5; abundance: many; CDR3nt: TGTGCCAGCAGCGCTACAAGGCTCAATCAGCCCCAGCATTTT; CDR3aa: CASSATRLNQPQHF
d_gene: .; v_gene: TRBV12-3/TRBV12-4; j_gene: TRBJ2-2; abundance: .; CDR3nt: TGTGCCAGCGGCTCGGGAGTAGGGCTTCTGGGCGGGGAGCTGTTTTTT; CDR3aa: CASGSGVGLLGGELFF
d_gene: TRBD1; v_gene: TRBV24-1; j_gene: TRBJ1-1; abundance: .; CDR3nt: TGTGCCACCAGTGATGCCGGACAGGGGAGCACTGAAGCTTTCTTT; CDR3aa: CATSDAGQGSTEAFF
d_gene: TRBD1; v_gene: TRBV28; j_gene: TRBJ1-4; abundance: many; CDR3nt: TGTGCCAGCAGTTTAAGTCCAGGGGGCATGTATGAAAAACTGTTTTTT; CDR3aa: CASSLSPGGMYEKLFF
d_gene: .; v_gene: TRBV6-6; j_gene: TRBJ2-5; abundance: few; CDR3nt: TGTGCCAGCAGTTACTCGAGTTTCGGGGCTCTGTACCAAGAGACCCAGTACTTC; CDR3aa: CASSYSSFGALYQETQYF
d_gene: TRBD2; v_gene: TRBV5-1; j_gene: TRBJ2-1; abundance: .; CDR3nt: TGCGCCAGCAGCTTGGTTTCTAGCGGGAGTTATGAGCAGTTCTTC; CDR3aa: CASSLVSSGSYEQFF
d_gene: .; v_gene: TRBV4-1; j_gene: TRBJ2-5; abundance: few; CDR3nt: TGCGCCAGCAGCCAAGGCCCGACGAGAGACAGGAAGACCCAGTACTTC; CDR3aa: CASSQGPTRDRKTQYF
d_gene: TRBD1; v_gene: TRBV18; j_gene: TRBJ1-1; abundance: few; CDR3nt: TGTGCCAGCTCACCGAAGACAGGGATGAACACTGAAGCTTTCTTT; CDR3aa: CASSPKTGMNTEAFF
d_gene: .; v_gene: TRBV5-4; j_gene: TRBJ1-1; abundance: many; CDR3nt: TGTGCCAGCAGCCAACGCCCCCAGGGTAACACTGAAGCTTTCTTT; CDR3aa: CASSQRPQGNTEAFF
d_gene: .; v_gene: TRBV15; j_gene: TRBJ2-7; abundance: few; CDR3nt: TGTGCCACCAGCAGAGAGGGGAGGACCTTAAGTAGGTCCTACGAGCAGTACTTC; CDR3aa: CATSREGRTLSRSYEQYF
d_gene: .; v_gene: TRBV7-8; j_gene: TRBJ2-1; abundance: .; CDR3nt: TGTGCCAGCAGCTCCCCAAGGAGTCTCTCCTACAATGAGCAGTTCTTC; CDR3aa: CASSSPRSLSYNEQFF
d_gene: .; v_gene: TRBV28; j_gene: TRBJ1-5; abundance: many; CDR3nt: TGTGCCAGCAGCCGCCGACGGAACAATCAGCCCCAGCATTTT; CDR3aa: CASSRRRNNQPQHF
d_gene: TRBD1; v_gene: TRBV5-4; j_gene: TRBJ1-4; abundance: few; CDR3nt: TGTGCCAGCAGCCCCCCACGGACAGGAGCAACTAATGAAAAACTGTTTTTT; CDR3aa: CASSPPRTGATNEKLFF
d_gene: .; v_gene: TRBV6-2/TRBV6-3; j_gene: TRBJ2-1; abundance: many; CDR3nt: TGTGCCAGCAGTTACTCCCCGGTGGGGGGTATTTACAATGAGCAGTTCTTC; CDR3aa: CASSYSPVGGIYNEQFF
d_gene: .; v_gene: TRBV11-2; j_gene: TRBJ2-5; abundance: few; CDR3nt: TGTGCCAGCAGCACGACAGAGACCCAGTACTTC; CDR3aa: CASSTTETQYF
d_gene: .; v_gene: TRBV7-2; j_gene: TRBJ1-1; abundance: many; CDR3nt: TGTGCCAGCAGCTCCCCCGGCGAAAACCATGAAGCTTTCTTT; CDR3aa: CASSSPGENHEAFF
d_gene: .; v_gene: TRBV2; j_gene: TRBJ1-4; abundance: few; CDR3nt: TGTGCCAGCAGAGGTACATGGGAGGGAGAAAAACTGTTTTTT; CDR3aa: CASRGTWEGEKLFF